This T cell receptor (beta chain) was captured in a study of T cell repertoires in cytomegalovirus infection. Across the study: Matching HLA type and CMV infection were both indicated by public TCR beta signatures. Whole-study results and caveats: Carriers of CMV and the relevant HLA type were discriminated by public TCR beta frequency. The ex vivo response was dominated by HLA-C-restricted CMV-specific TCR beta clonotypes.

With 3 bases removed from V and 7 bases from J, the gap between germline ends came to 15 bases. Per the germline V gene, CDR1 is DFQATT and CDR2 is SNEGSKA (reference sequence). The CDR3 is made up of 14 amino acids. About this clonotype: Its antigen is not identified.

Each CDR3 protein gets one entry after TCRdb re-called the reads with MiXCR. Among about 100,000 distinct CDR3 sequences, 15% to 20% were seen once, and the ten largest hold 8%. The clonotype comes from a human donor in good health (CMV status not recorded). Some clones in this sample may be carry-over from other donors' samples. The chain employs TRBV20-1 and TRBJ1-4; tentative D call: TRBD1 (5 bases). Sequences were obtained from PBMCs. In DNA, the CDR3 is TGCAGTGCTAGTGGGGCCCTTTCGGGTGAAAAACTGTTTTTT. Translating it yields CSASGALSGEKLFF.